This T cell receptor beta chain was found in a study of blood T cell repertoires in COVID-19. Overall study context: Italy, Spain and the United States were the sources of the convalescent and acute COVID-19 samples. The cDNA or gDNA used as material had been derived from T cells, B-cell-depleted T cells, or PBMCs.

Seattle-derived patients entered the study during active infection and were followed longitudinally. Using immunoSEQ multiplex PCR, the repertoire was profiled, and TCRdb retains in-frame clones only, with some absent. Among a few hundred thousand clones listed, about 85% were seen once. Germline V gene lookup returns CDR1 MGHRA and CDR2 YSYEKL. Trimming pared 0 bases from V and 3 bases from J, leaving 12 bases between. This CDR3 has 15 residues. The V gene is TRBV4-1, the J gene TRBJ2-7; D is possibly TRBD1 (6 bases). Sequenced: peripheral blood. This TCR was recovered from a human donor with COVID-19, enrolled during active disease. The donor label of this sample is uncertain. The chain's CDR3 is CASSQDQGQYYEQYF. The CDR3 coding sequence is TGCGCCAGCAGCCAAGACCAGGGACAATACTACGAGCAGTACTTC.